The 25 T cell receptor beta chains below were found in one sample sequenced in a study of blood T cell repertoires in COVID-19. TCRdb keeps only in-frame clones here, not all; method: immunoSEQ multiplex PCR. Here the sample spans about 70,000 clones, 75% to 90% being singletons. The specimen was peripheral blood. Receptor source: a human donor in a cohort sampled during active COVID-19.

The rearrangement joins TRBV7-2 to TRBJ2-3; 7 bases match TRBD1. There are 15 residues in the CDR3. The germline V gene encodes CDR1 SGHTA and CDR2 FQGNSA. V trimming: 5 bases; J trimming: 2 bases; junction bases outside the gene matches: 7. The CDR3 region has the DNA TGTGCCAGCAGCCCCACAGGGGATAACACAGATACGCAGTATTTT. This sequence encodes CASSPTGDNTDTQYF.

The gene calls are TRBV13 and TRBJ2-7, with a weak D call TRBD1 (5 bases). The CDR3 spans 13 residues. V lost 5 bases and J 2 bases, leaving 10 bases between the germline ends. CDR1 is PRHDT, CDR2 FYEKMQ, per germline (reference sequence). The CDR3 DNA is TGTGCCAGCAGCCCCGACAGAACCTACGAGCAGTACTTC. It codes for CASSPDRTYEQYF.

This chain links TRBV5-6 with TRBJ1-5; no definite D call. CDR3 length equals 15 residues. Germline V gives CDR1 SGHDT, CDR2 YYEEEE. V was clipped by 4 bases and J by 3 bases, with 14 bases between them. The CDR3 DNA follows: TGTGCCAGCAGCGCACAGAGAAAATACAATCAGCCCCAGCATTTT. Translated, it gives CASSAQRKYNQPQHF. Full variable domain (rest looked up from reference TRBV5-6 and TRBJ1-5): DAGVTQSPTHLIKTRGQQVTLRCSPKSGHDTVSWYQQALGQGPQFIFQYYEEEERQRGNFPDRFSGHQFPNYSSELNVNALLLGDSALYLCASSAQRKYNQPQHFGDGTRLSIL.

This clone was observed a single time. The chain employs TRBV7-9 and TRBJ1-1; 9 bases match TRBD1. There are 16 residues in the CDR3. In germline, CDR1 is SEHNR, CDR2 FQNEAQ (reference sequence). After removal of 1 base from V and 3 bases from J, the junction contained 6 bases not matched to a gene. CDR3 residues: CASSLVQGAMDTEAFF. The DNA for the CDR3 is TGTGCCAGCAGCTTAGTACAGGGGGCTATGGACACTGAAGCTTTCTTT.

V usage is TRBV19 and J usage is TRBJ1-6; 7 bases agree with TRBD1. The germline V gene encodes CDR1 LNHDA and CDR2 SQIVND (reference sequence). V dropped 6 bases and J dropped 5; count of bases not matched to a gene: 10. The CDR3 extends over 16 amino acids. Here the CDR3 reads CASSRSGTADNSPLHF. CDR3 coding DNA: TGTGCCAGTAGCCGTTCTGGGACAGCCGATAATTCACCCCTCCACTTT.

The J gene is TRBJ2-1, the V gene TRBV3-1 (or the pseudogene TRBV3-2); D possibly corresponds to TRBD1 (5 bases). Trimming pared 5 bases from V and 9 bases from J, leaving 8 bases between. The CDR3 has 11 amino acids. CDR1 and CDR2 from the germline V gene are LGHDT and YNNKEL (reference sequence). The CDR3 sequence is CASSWGGEQFF. The CDR3 nucleotides are TGTGCCAGCAGCTGGGGCGGTGAGCAGTTCTTC.

The chain is built from TRBV7-2 and TRBJ1-1; D is possibly TRBD1 (6 bases). Germline V gene sequence: CDR1 SGHTA, CDR2 FQGNSA. This CDR3 is built from 16 residues. The V end was cut by 0 bases, the J end by 4 bases, with 15 bases between. This CDR3 reads CASSLAQPGVGTEAFF. For the CDR3, the DNA is TGTGCCAGCAGCTTAGCGCAACCAGGGGTGGGCACTGAAGCTTTCTTT.

The chain links TRBV5-4 to TRBJ2-3; 8 bases align to TRBD2. Germline CDR1 and CDR2: SGHNT and YYREEE (reference sequence). The CDR3 runs to 17 residues. V was pared by 0 bases and J by 0 bases, with 6 bases of the junction left unmatched. In DNA form, the CDR3 reads TGTGCCAGCAGCTTGGGGGGAGGCGGGAGGAGCACAGATACGCAGTATTTT. Translation gives CASSLGGGGRSTDTQYF.

This clone appeared once. The chain carries TRBV10-2 and TRBJ1-4; a weak D match, TRBD1 (6 bases). CDR3 length equals 19 residues. The V end was cut by 7 bases, the J end by 8 bases, with 32 bases between. Germline V CDR1 and CDR2: WSHSY, SAAADI. The CDR3 is CASKGCEGGGGHPEEKLFF. CDR3 coding DNA: TGCGCCAGCAAAGGGTGCGAGGGCGGGGGGGGACATCCAGAGGAAAAACTGTTTTTT.

This chain links TRBV21-1 with TRBJ2-2; TRBD1, as called in the table, went unchecked against the DNA. TRBV21-1 is assigned pseudogene status. This CDR3 has 17 residues. For the CDR3, the DNA is TGTGCCAGCAGCAAAGGCCGGACAGGGGTAAGGACCGGGGAGCTGTTTTTT. This translates into CASSKGRTGVRTGELFF.

The DNA of the CDR3 is TGTGCCAGCAGCCCGGGACAGGCCGGTCAATACGAGCAGTACTTC. It specifies CASSPGQAGQYEQYF. The chain carries TRBV7-9 and TRBJ2-7; 8 bases are shared with TRBD1. CDR3 size: 15 residues. Losses at the gene ends were 5 bases for V and 4 bases for J; bases not matched to a gene: 10. From germline, CDR1 is SEHNR and CDR2 FQNEAQ (reference sequence).

This clone turned up a few times. This sequence joins TRBV7-8 and TRBJ1-6, with no clear D. This CDR3 has 15 amino acids. The V end was cut by 1 base, the J end by 6 bases, with 10 bases between. Looked up from germline, CDR1 is SGHVS and CDR2 is FQNEAQ. The CDR3 nucleotides read TGTGCCAGCAGCTTAGGTCCCCGTGTTAATTCACCCCTCCACTTT. This codes for CASSLGPRVNSPLHF.

The V call is TRBV14, the J call TRBJ2-4; D might be TRBD2 (6 bases). The length of the CDR3 is 17 residues. The V gene's germline CDR1 is SGHDN and CDR2 FVKESK. Trimming took 2 bases from V and 1 from J, leaving 15 bases between them. The DNA of the CDR3 is TGTGCCAGCAGCCAAAGAGCCGGGGGAAAGGCCAAAAACATTCAGTACTTC. As protein: CASSQRAGGKAKNIQYF.

This chain connects TRBV7-8 to TRBJ2-7, with unresolved D. CDR3 length: 15 residues. CDR1 is SGHVS and CDR2 is FQNEAQ in the germline V gene. The V gene lost 1 base and the J gene lost 2 bases, with 12 bases spanning the gap. The CDR3 protein is CASSLVAQITYEQYF. The CDR3 region has the DNA TGTGCCAGCAGCTTAGTAGCCCAGATAACCTACGAGCAGTACTTC.

CDR3: CASSAPQRGRMYNEQFF. The CDR3 nucleotides read TGTGCCAGCAGCGCCCCCCAGCGGGGGCGGATGTACAATGAGCAGTTCTTC. V and J are TRBV9 and TRBJ2-1; TRBD2 matches at 8 bases. V lost 3 bases and J lost 4; bases outside the gene matches: 12. Germline CDR1 SGDLS, CDR2 YYNGEE. CDR3 length: 17 residues.

The V and J genes are TRBV10-3 and TRBJ2-2, with 12 nucleotides matching TRBD2. The CDR3 extends over 18 amino acids. Germline V lookup: CDR1 ENHRY, CDR2 SYGVKD. V dropped 0 bases and J dropped 0; count of bases not matched to a gene: 2. CDR3 sequence: CAISESLAGGSNTGELFF. In DNA, the CDR3 is TGTGCCATCAGTGAGTCACTAGCGGGGGGTTCGAACACCGGGGAGCTGTTTTTT.

The chain carries TRBV11-2 and TRBJ2-5; TRBD2 might be the D (7 bases). Germline CDR1 reads SGHAT; CDR2 reads FQNNGV. Trimming took off 3 bases at V and 3 bases at J, with 11 bases between the two ends. The CDR3 is made up of 14 amino acids. CDR3 nucleotide sequence: TGTGCCAGCAGCTTCGGGGGGCCCAAAGAGACCCAGTACTTC. Its protein product is CASSFGGPKETQYF.

The chain combines TRBV19 with TRBJ1-5; 8 nucleotides agree with TRBD1. Germline CDR1 is LNHDA and CDR2 is SQIVND (reference sequence). The ends lost 3 bases at V and 0 bases at J; junction bases unmatched: 16. This CDR3 has 20 amino acids. The DNA for the CDR3 is TGTGCCAGTAGTATCCGCTCCGCGACAGGGGTTATTGTTAGCAATCAGCCCCAGCATTTT. Translated: CASSIRSATGVIVSNQPQHF.

This clone was picked up one time. V usage is TRBV18 and J usage is TRBJ1-2, with D possibly matching TRBD1 (5 bases). Trimming took 5 bases from V and 6 from J, leaving 13 bases between them. This CDR3 region has 13 residues. The germline CDR1 and CDR2 sequences are KGHSH and LQKENI. The CDR3: CASSEDKADGYTF. Here the CDR3 DNA reads TGTGCCAGCTCAGAGGACAAGGCGGATGGCTACACCTTC. The full variable domain, in which reference TRBV18 and TRBJ1-2 provide the parts outside the CDR3, is NAGVMQNPRHLVRRRGQEARLRCSPMKGHSHVYWYRQLPEEGLKFMVYLQKENIIDESGMPKERFSAEFPKEGPSILRIQQVVRGDSAAYFCASSEDKADGYTFGSGTRLTVV.

The chain links TRBV4-2 to TRBJ1-6, with TRBD1 matching 8 bases. The CDR3 contains 16 residues. V shed 1 base, J shed 7 bases, and the junction held 6 bases outside the gene matches. Germline CDR1 reads LGHNA; CDR2 reads YNFKEQ. Here the CDR3 DNA reads TGTGCCAGCAGCCAAGTCCAGGGGGCGGAGAATTCACCCCTCCACTTT. It encodes CASSQVQGAENSPLHF.

This clone occurred once. The genes are TRBV29-1 and TRBJ2-7, with 7 bases that match TRBD1. The germline CDR1 and CDR2 sequences are SQVTM and ANQGSEA. V trimming: 6 bases; J trimming: 6 bases; junction bases outside the gene matches: 8. The CDR3 is 12 amino acids. The CDR3 DNA sequence: TGCAGCGTCGCCGTTGACAGGGCCGAGCAGTACTTC. Translation: CSVAVDRAEQYF.

This rearrangement joins TRBV7-8 to TRBJ2-7, with a tentative D call TRBD1 (5 bases). V was clipped by 1 base and J by 3 bases, with 10 bases between them. CDR1 and CDR2 from the germline V gene are SGHVS and FQNEAQ. This CDR3 has 14 amino acids. This CDR3 reads CASSLVQGNYEQYF. The CDR3 coding sequence is TGTGCCAGCAGCTTAGTGCAGGGTAACTACGAGCAGTACTTC.

The gene calls are TRBV7-2 and TRBJ1-3; D is unresolved. The CDR3 sequence is 14 residues long. The germline V and J ends were trimmed by 4 bases and 4 bases, with 11 bases remaining between them. Germline V gene lookup returns CDR1 SGHTA and CDR2 FQGNSA. The CDR3 spells CASSSLALGNTIYF. CDR3 DNA: TGTGCCAGCAGCTCCCTCGCGCTCGGAAACACCATATATTTT.

The rearrangement joins TRBV4-2 to TRBJ1-2; TRBD1 is a possible D gene (6 bases). This CDR3 spans 14 amino acids. Germline CDR1 LGHNA, CDR2 YNFKEQ. V lost 1 base to trimming and J lost 1 base, with 7 bases between them. DNA of the CDR3: TGTGCCAGCAGCCAAGGGACAGATAACTATGGCTACACCTTC. Encoded protein: CASSQGTDNYGYTF.

The genes are TRBV3-1 (or the pseudogene TRBV3-2) and TRBJ2-2; D is ambiguous. Germline values: CDR1 LGHDT, CDR2 YNNKEL (reference sequence). The V and J ends lost 1 base and 6 bases respectively, with 3 bases between them. CDR3 length: 12 amino acids. The CDR3 DNA reads TGTGCCAGCAGCCAAGTCGCCGGGGAGCTGTTTTTT. Its protein is CASSQVAGELFF.